The 30 T cell receptor beta chains given below trace back to one sample, sequenced in a study of blood T cell repertoires in COVID-19. The assay was immunoSEQ multiplex PCR, and TCRdb's table has in-frame clones only and misses some. The sample consists of 57,000 or so clones, around 76% of them appearing once. The specimen sequenced was peripheral blood. These receptors were taken from a man aged 45-60 years with active or convalescent COVID-19.

The J gene is TRBJ1-5, the V gene TRBV19, with 7 bases matching TRBD1. The CDR3 has 14 residues. The V and J ends lost 3 bases and 6 bases, in that order; junction bases with no gene match: 5. Germline-derived CDR1 and CDR2 are LNHDA and SQIVND (reference sequence). Written as DNA, the CDR3 is TGTGCCAGTAGTATTGACAGGGTGGGTCAGCCCCAGCATTTT. As protein: CASSIDRVGQPQHF.

V usage is TRBV30 and J usage is TRBJ2-3, with 7 bases fitting TRBD1. This CDR3 is built from 15 residues. The ends lost 4 bases at V and 0 bases at J; junction bases unmatched: 7. Germline V gene sequence: CDR1 GTSNPN, CDR2 SVGIG (reference sequence). This chain's CDR3 is CAWNKGARSTDTQYF. The DNA of the CDR3 is TGTGCCTGGAACAAGGGGGCGCGGAGCACAGATACGCAGTATTTT.

The rearrangement uses TRBV11-2 and TRBJ2-1; TRBD2 matches at 13 bases. This CDR3 is built from 16 residues. V was pared by 4 bases and J by 3 bases, with 3 bases of the junction left unmatched. The V gene's germline CDR1 is SGHAT and CDR2 FQNNGV. CDR3 sequence: CASSSGTSGIYNEQFF. The CDR3 DNA is TGTGCCAGCAGCTCTGGGACTAGCGGGATCTACAATGAGCAGTTCTTC.

This sequence joins TRBV6-6 and TRBJ1-2; 12 positions match TRBD1. CDR3 length: 15 amino acids. From germline, CDR1 is MNHNY and CDR2 SVGAGI (reference sequence). J lost 4 bases, V lost 7 bases, and 7 bases had no gene match. CDR3 nucleotide sequence: TGTGCCAGCATCTTGGGACAGGGGGCTTCCTATGGCTACACCTTC. Protein sequence: CASILGQGASYGYTF.

The chain joins TRBV28 to TRBJ2-7; a weak D match, TRBD2 (6 bases). V lost 4 bases and J lost 2, with 12 bases in between. Germline V CDR1 and CDR2: MDHEN, SYDVKM. The CDR3 has 14 amino acids. The CDR3 loop reads CASSSPSVPYEQYF. CDR3 bases: TGTGCCAGCAGTTCACCTAGCGTTCCCTACGAGCAGTACTTC.

The V and J genes are TRBV5-4 and TRBJ2-3; no firm D call. This CDR3 is built from 13 residues. From germline, CDR1 is SGHNT and CDR2 YYREEE (reference sequence). V was trimmed by 0 bases and J by 1 base, leaving 3 bases between them. The CDR3: CASSLAGTDTQYF. The DNA of the CDR3 is TGTGCCAGCAGCTTGGCCGGCACAGATACGCAGTATTTT. The whole variable domain, remainder taken from reference TRBV5-4 and TRBJ2-3, is ETGVTQSPTHLIKTRGQQVTLRCSSQSGHNTVSWYQQALGQGPQFIFQYYREEENGRGNFPPRFSGLQFPNYSSELNVNALELDDSALYLCASSLAGTDTQYFGPGTRLTVL.

V and J are TRBV21-1 and TRBJ1-1; the tabulated D call, TRBD1, remains unverified against the DNA. TRBV21-1 is given as a pseudogene. The CDR3 is 17 amino acids. The DNA for the CDR3 is TGTGCCAGCAGCAAAGTAGGGGGGACAGGGAGATCCACTGAAGCTTTCTTT. Protein sequence: CASSKVGGTGRSTEAFF.

V is TRBV20-1 and J is TRBJ2-3; 9 bases are a match to TRBD2. Germline CDR1 DFQATT, CDR2 SNEGSKA (reference sequence). V trimming: 3 bases; J trimming: 4 bases; junction bases outside the gene matches: 8. The CDR3 sequence is 15 residues long. As DNA, the CDR3 is TGCAGTGCTAGTGACCCGGGACTAGCTTCAGATACGCAGTATTTT. Amino acid sequence: CSASDPGLASDTQYF.

A note on this clone: A much more abundant neighbour one base away suggests this may be a read error. Other DNA sequences in the sample encode the same CDR3. The rearrangement joins TRBV19 to TRBJ1-1; D is possibly TRBD1 (6 bases). Trimming shortened V by 10 bases and J by 10 bases, and 22 bases separated the two germline ends. The CDR3 is 13 residues long. Germline CDR1 and CDR2: LNHDA and SQIVND (reference sequence). CDR3 bases: TGTGCCACCCATGGGGGGGCGGGGGGGGGAGCTTTCTTT. Translated, it gives CATHGGAGGGAFF.

The rearrangement uses TRBV29-1 and TRBJ2-7; D possibly corresponds to TRBD2 (6 bases). Trimming pared 6 bases from V and 0 bases from J, leaving 12 bases between. This CDR3 is 13 amino acids long. Germline V gives CDR1 SQVTM, CDR2 ANQGSEA. CDR3: CSVGGTPSYEQYF. The CDR3 DNA follows: TGCAGCGTAGGCGGGACTCCCTCCTACGAGCAGTACTTC.

The rearrangement uses TRBV5-4 and TRBJ1-3; D possibly corresponds to TRBD1 (5 bases). V lost 6 bases, J lost 0 bases, and 10 bases lay in between. Germline V gene sequence: CDR1 SGHNT, CDR2 YYREEE (reference sequence). The CDR3 length is 14 residues. The CDR3 reads CASKGDHSGNTIYF. Here the CDR3 DNA reads TGTGCCAGCAAAGGGGATCACTCTGGAAACACCATATATTTT. Supplemented by reference TRBV5-4 and TRBJ1-3, the full variable domain reads ETGVTQSPTHLIKTRGQQVTLRCSSQSGHNTVSWYQQALGQGPQFIFQYYREEENGRGNFPPRFSGLQFPNYSSELNVNALELDDSALYLCASKGDHSGNTIYFGEGSWLTVV.

The V gene is TRBV28, the J gene TRBJ2-3; 7 bases match TRBD1. CDR3 length equals 15 residues. Germline assignment: CDR1 MDHEN and CDR2 SYDVKM. Losses at the gene ends were 5 bases for V and 3 bases for J; bases not matched to a gene: 8. CDR3 bases: TGTGCCAGCAGTAATCGGGACAGTGGGACAGATACGCAGTATTTT. Encoded protein: CASSNRDSGTDTQYF.

The chain combines TRBV11-2 with TRBJ1-6, with D unresolved. The V gene lost 1 base and the J gene lost 10 bases, with 5 bases spanning the gap. The CDR3 extends over 12 amino acids. Germline assignment: CDR1 SGHAT and CDR2 FQNNGV. The CDR3 here is CASSLVLSPLHF. The CDR3 nucleotides read TGTGCCAGCAGCTTAGTCCTCTCACCCCTCCACTTT. Filled out from reference TRBV11-2 and TRBJ1-6, the complete variable domain reads EAGVAQSPRYKIIEKRQSVAFWCNPISGHATLYWYQQILGQGPKLLIQFQNNGVVDDSQLPKDRFSAERLKGVDSTLKIQPAKLEDSAVYLCASSLVLSPLHFGNGTRLTVT.

V and J are TRBV6-5 and TRBJ1-1; 9 bases agree with TRBD1. Germline assignment: CDR1 MNHEY and CDR2 SVGAGI. Unmatched junction bases numbered 1, after V lost 4 bases and J lost 1 base. This CDR3 region has 14 residues. In DNA, the CDR3 is TGTGCCAGCAGTTCGGACAGGGGGAACACTGAAGCTTTCTTT. Translated, it gives CASSSDRGNTEAFF.

This clone was detected only a few times. The chain carries TRBV27 and TRBJ1-1, with 8 bases matching TRBD1. Germline lookup yields CDR1 MNHEY and CDR2 SMNVEV (reference sequence). J gave up 0 bases and V 6 bases, and 12 bases lay outside the gene matches. There are 17 residues in the CDR3. This CDR3 reads CASRGQGSTFMNTEAFF. The CDR3 DNA reads TGTGCCAGCAGAGGACAGGGCTCGACCTTCATGAACACTGAAGCTTTCTTT.

In this sample, this clone turned up once. This chain uses TRBV29-1 with TRBJ1-1, with D perhaps TRBD1 (5 bases). CDR1 and CDR2 from the germline V gene are SQVTM and ANQGSEA. The CDR3 loop spans 12 amino acids. The V end was cut by 5 bases, the J end by 4 bases, with 11 bases between. Written as DNA, the CDR3 is TGCAGCGTTACGGGGGGGGGCACTGAAGCTTTCTTT. This translates into CSVTGGGTEAFF.

The chain couples TRBV3-1 (or the pseudogene TRBV3-2) to TRBJ2-5; 11 bases agree with TRBD2. Germline trimming cut 3 bases from V and 5 bases from J; bases unmatched to any gene: 11. Germline V lookup: CDR1 LGHDT, CDR2 YNNKEL (reference sequence). The CDR3 length is 17 residues. The CDR3 DNA follows: TGTGCCAGCAGCCAGACCTATTTAGCGGGGGGGCCCGAGACCCAGTACTTC. Amino acid sequence: CASSQTYLAGGPETQYF.

CDR3 region: CASRSEYEQYF. The CDR3 nucleotides are TGTGCCAGCAGATCCGAGTACGAGCAGTACTTC. V gene TRBV2 combines with J gene TRBJ2-7; unclear D gene. The CDR3 is made up of 11 amino acids. CDR1 and CDR2 (germline): SNHLY, FYNNEI. The ends were cut back, 6 bases at V and 4 bases at J, with 7 bases in the middle.

This clone was counted between two and nine times. V gene TRBV4-1 combines with J gene TRBJ2-3; D call uncertain. CDR3 size: 14 residues. Germline lookup yields CDR1 MGHRA and CDR2 YSYEKL. V was pared by 0 bases and J by 2 bases, with 6 bases between. The CDR3 loop is CASSQDGFTDTQYF. As DNA, the CDR3 is TGCGCCAGCAGCCAAGACGGGTTCACAGATACGCAGTATTTT.

DNA for the CDR3: TGTGCCTGGAGCCCAGGGGCCCCGTCGTTTGCAGCTTTCTTT. Its translation is CAWSPGAPSFAAFF. The J gene is TRBJ1-1, the V gene TRBV30; D is perhaps TRBD1 (6 bases). The germline V gene encodes CDR1 GTSNPN and CDR2 SVGIG (reference sequence). The length of the CDR3 is 14 residues. Between the trimmed V and J ends, which lost 3 bases and 10 bases, there was a span of 21 bases.

This chain uses TRBV3-1 (or the pseudogene TRBV3-2) with TRBJ2-5; 12 nucleotides align to TRBD2. The CDR3 sequence is 18 residues long. CDR1 and CDR2 (germline): LGHDT, YNNKEL (reference sequence). V lost 4 bases and J lost 5; bases outside the gene matches: 14. The CDR3 sequence: CASSPRGLAGREAETQYF. Written as DNA, the CDR3 is TGTGCCAGCAGCCCTCGGGGACTAGCGGGCCGAGAGGCGGAGACCCAGTACTTC.

The rearrangement uses TRBV19 and TRBJ2-3, with no clear D. Germline CDR1 reads LNHDA; CDR2 reads SQIVND (reference sequence). Trimming pared 6 bases from V and 1 base from J, leaving 8 bases between. The CDR3 runs 13 residues. The chain's CDR3 is CASSNSRTDTQYF. The CDR3 DNA reads as TGTGCCAGTAGCAATAGCCGCACAGATACGCAGTATTTT.

The chain joins TRBV11-1 to TRBJ2-2; D is unresolved. This CDR3 has 15 amino acids. The ends were cut back, 5 bases at V and 4 bases at J, with 14 bases in the middle. The V gene's germline CDR1 is SGHAT and CDR2 FQDESV (reference sequence). The CDR3 coding sequence is TGTGCCAGCAGCGCGTACTTGACTGGCACCGGGGAGCTGTTTTTT. This sequence encodes CASSAYLTGTGELFF. Looking up the rest from reference TRBV11-1 and TRBJ2-2 gives the full variable domain: EAEVAQSPRYKITEKSQAVAFWCDPISGHATLYWYRQILGQGPELLVQFQDESVVDDSQLPKDRFSAERLKGVDSTLKIQPAELGDSAMYLCASSAYLTGTGELFFGEGSRLTVL.

The genes are TRBV13 and TRBJ1-2; TRBD1 aligns across 7 bases. The length of the CDR3 is 18 residues. Trimming cost V 2 bases and J 0 bases; bases outside gene matches: 12. The germline V gene has CDR1 PRHDT and CDR2 FYEKMQ (reference sequence). DNA of the CDR3: TGTGCCAGCAGCTTATATTTACAGGGGAGTTTAGCTAACTATGGCTACACCTTC. Amino acids: CASSLYLQGSLANYGYTF.

This chain connects TRBV7-9 to TRBJ2-1, with 7 positions matching TRBD1. This CDR3 spans 15 amino acids. V gave up 5 bases and J gave up 7 bases; unmatched junction bases: 11. The germline V gene encodes CDR1 SEHNR and CDR2 FQNEAQ (reference sequence). The CDR3 loop is CASSDTGTARNEQFF. The CDR3 DNA sequence: TGTGCCAGCAGCGACACCGGGACAGCGCGGAATGAGCAGTTCTTC. Full variable domain (missing parts from reference TRBV7-9 and TRBJ2-1): DTGVSQNPRHKITKRGQNVTFRCDPISEHNRLYWYRQTLGQGPEFLTYFQNEAQLEKSRLLSDRFSAERPKGSFSTLEIQRTEQGDSAMYLCASSDTGTARNEQFFGPGTRLTVL.

The V and J genes are TRBV19 and TRBJ1-2; a weak D match, TRBD1 (6 bases). This CDR3 has 14 residues. Germline V gives CDR1 LNHDA, CDR2 SQIVND (reference sequence). The V gene lost 3 bases and the J gene lost 0 bases, with 8 bases spanning the gap. CDR3 sequence reads: CASSMNRANYGYTF. CDR3 in DNA: TGTGCCAGTAGTATGAACAGGGCTAACTATGGCTACACCTTC.

This rearrangement joins TRBV11-3 to TRBJ2-3; tentatively, D is TRBD1 (5 bases). The CDR3 has 14 amino acids. V lost 3 bases and J lost 5, with 12 bases in between. Germline CDR1 SGHNT, CDR2 YENEEA. CDR3 coding DNA: TGTGCCAGCAGCTTGGGCAGGGCCGTAGATACGCAGTATTTT. This sequence encodes CASSLGRAVDTQYF. Full variable domain (remainder filled in from reference TRBV11-3 and TRBJ2-3): EAGVVQSPRYKIIEKKQPVAFWCNPISGHNTLYWYLQNLGQGPELLIRYENEEAVDDSQLPKDRFSAERLKGVDSTLKIQPAELGDSAVYLCASSLGRAVDTQYFGPGTRLTVL.

The CDR3 DNA reads TGTGCCAGCAGCAACCACAGGGGGGTCAACAATGAGCAGTTCTTC. Translation: CASSNHRGVNNEQFF. The chain is built from TRBV21-1 and TRBJ2-1; TRBD1 is taken as the D call from the table, unchecked against the DNA. TRBV21-1 constitutes a pseudogene. The CDR3 totals 15 residues.

In this sample, this clone turned up once. The J gene is TRBJ1-2, the V gene TRBV2; 8 nucleotides align to TRBD1. V lost 4 bases and J lost 2; bases outside the gene matches: 3. Germline CDR1 and CDR2: SNHLY and FYNNEI. The CDR3 contains 14 residues. The CDR3 sequence: CASSVQGANYGYTF. For the CDR3, the DNA is TGTGCCAGCAGTGTTCAGGGGGCAAACTATGGCTACACCTTC.

The CDR3 reads CASSLGENTEAFF. The CDR3 DNA is TGTGCCAGCAGTCTAGGAGAGAACACTGAAGCTTTCTTT. V gene TRBV2 combines with J gene TRBJ1-1; no reliable D call. V was clipped by 5 bases and J by 1 base, with 8 bases between them. The CDR3 totals 13 residues. From germline, CDR1 is SNHLY and CDR2 FYNNEI.